The clone carrying this T cell receptor (beta chain) was detected a few times. Its specificity is not known. One end of the junction fails to match germline, which may point to a read error. This CDR3 region has 14 residues. Germline values: CDR1 SSHAT, CDR2 FNYEAQ (reference sequence). This table comes from immunoSEQ multiplex PCR, and its TCRdb copy is limited to in-frame clones, with some not included. Of approximately 110,000 clones listed, around 90% were seen once; the top ten hold about 13%. The data belong to a study of T cell responses to AZD1222 COVID-19 vaccine. Study outcomes and limitations: After the peak T cell response, and only then, were repertoires sampled. Regions 160-218 and 743-854 dominated among vaccine-associated CD4 TCRs spanning spike. In the spike-specific TCR repertoire, nearly half reportedly target unmutated variant regions. Clonal diversity may have been underestimated in mostly white British donors.

The sequences come from peripheral blood, collected on day 0 of MenACWY control vaccination. The chain links TRBV7-7 to TRBJ2-7; 8 positions agree with TRBD2. The clonotype originates from an adult in good health. Written as DNA, the CDR3 is TGTGCTAGCAGCTTAGACCGGACTAGCAGTGAGCAGTACTTC. Protein sequence: CASSLDRTSSEQYF.